These T cell receptor beta chains were read from a single sample in a study of Ad26.COV2.S vaccination and SARS-CoV-2 variants. Profiling relied on immunoSEQ multiplex PCR, and the TCRdb table lists in-frame clones only, not all of them. The sample carries hundreds of thousands of clones, approximately 86% recorded once. Sequenced here: peripheral blood, sampled in a trial of Ad26.COV2.S vaccine versus placebo. The receptors shown here come from a person aged 18 to 65 who received the Ad26.COV2.S COVID-19 vaccine or a placebo. Both conserved end residues are part of each CDR3. Fields, in order: J gene, D gene, V gene, clone size, CDR3 DNA, CDR3 protein. A D gene is named only where the DNA matches it firmly. The size entry is marked missing in some rows and otherwise reads once, few, many or a size class.

>TRBJ2-2|NA|TRBV9|NA
TGTGCCAGCAGCGTAACGTACACCGGGGAGCTGTTTTTT
CASSVTYTGELFF
>TRBJ2-1|NA|TRBV19|NA
TGTGCCAGTAGTCCGGTCCTGACGGCGCATAACAATGAGCAGTTCTTC
CASSPVLTAHNNEQFF
>TRBJ2-7|TRBD2|TRBV2|NA
TGTGCCAGCAGTGGCGGGAGCTCCTACGAGCAGTACTTC
CASSGGSSYEQYF
>TRBJ2-7|NA|TRBV4-3|NA
TGCGCCAGCAGCCAAGATTCTAGCAGCTCCTACGAGCAGTACTTC
CASSQDSSSSYEQYF
>TRBJ1-4|NA|TRBV3-1/TRBV3-2|NA
TGTGCCAGCAGCCAACAGGCCGCTAATGAAAAACTGTTTTTT
CASSQQAANEKLFF
>TRBJ1-2|TRBD1|TRBV28|NA
TGTGCCAGCAGTTTTGATAGGGGGCGTTCCTATGGCTACACCTTC
CASSFDRGRSYGYTF
>TRBJ1-1|NA|TRBV5-5|NA
TGTGCCAGCAGCTTGACAGGGAATACCGAAGCTTTCTTT
CASSLTGNTEAFF
>TRBJ1-1|NA|TRBV28|NA
TGTGCCAGCAGTTTATCACCAGTCATGAACACTGAAGCTTTCTTT
CASSLSPVMNTEAFF
>TRBJ2-3|NA|TRBV7-2|once
TGTGCCAGCAGCTTAGCGTTCGTAGGTCCTAGCACAGATACGCAGTATTTT
CASSLAFVGPSTDTQYF
>TRBJ2-7|NA|TRBV19|NA
TGTGCCAGTAGTATTGGAGTCAGGGGCTACGAGCAGTACTTC
CASSIGVRGYEQYF
>TRBJ1-1|NA|TRBV4-3|NA
TGCGCCAGCAGCCCAACATCTGGACAGTTTGAAGCTTTCTTT
CASSPTSGQFEAFF
>TRBJ2-3|TRBD2|TRBV5-4|NA
TGTGCCAGCAGCTCCGGGACTAGCGGGGGGCCTTATACGCAGTATTTT
CASSSGTSGGPYTQYF
>TRBJ2-1|NA|TRBV4-3|NA
TGCGCCAGCAGCCAAGATCGCGCGGGATACAATGAGCAGTTCTTC
CASSQDRAGYNEQFF
>TRBJ2-1|NA|TRBV2|NA
TGTGCCAGCACTCTCCCCCCCAGCCCCCTCTACAATGAGCAGTTCTTC
CASTLPPSPLYNEQFF
>TRBJ2-7|TRBD1|TRBV28|NA
TGTGCCAGCAACCACAGGGGGTCTACGTACGAGCAGTACTTC
CASNHRGSTYEQYF
>TRBJ2-5|TRBD2|TRBV7-2|NA
TGTGCCAGCAGCCGGCGGGGGTACCAAGAGACCCAGTACTTC
CASSRRGYQETQYF
>TRBJ2-5|NA|TRBV10-3|NA
TGTGCCATGGGGTCAGAGACCCAGTACTTC
CAMGSETQYF
>TRBJ2-3|NA|TRBV5-1|NA
TGCGCCAGCAGCTTGGTAGACGCTAGCACAGATACGCAGTATTTT
CASSLVDASTDTQYF
>TRBJ1-4|NA|TRBV28|NA
TGTGCCGTAAGAGGGTCGACTAATGAAAAACTGTTTTTT
CAVRGSTNEKLFF
>TRBJ2-7|NA|TRBV2|NA
TGTGCCAGCAGTGAATCAGCATCCGAAATCTACGAGCAGTACTTC
CASSESASEIYEQYF
>TRBJ2-2|NA|TRBV3-1/TRBV3-2|NA
TGTGCCAGCAGCCAAGTCCACACCGGGGAGCTGTTTTTT
CASSQVHTGELFF
>TRBJ1-2|TRBD1|TRBV5-1|NA
TGCGCCAGCAGCTTGGCCGACAGGGAGTATGGCTACACCTTC
CASSLADREYGYTF